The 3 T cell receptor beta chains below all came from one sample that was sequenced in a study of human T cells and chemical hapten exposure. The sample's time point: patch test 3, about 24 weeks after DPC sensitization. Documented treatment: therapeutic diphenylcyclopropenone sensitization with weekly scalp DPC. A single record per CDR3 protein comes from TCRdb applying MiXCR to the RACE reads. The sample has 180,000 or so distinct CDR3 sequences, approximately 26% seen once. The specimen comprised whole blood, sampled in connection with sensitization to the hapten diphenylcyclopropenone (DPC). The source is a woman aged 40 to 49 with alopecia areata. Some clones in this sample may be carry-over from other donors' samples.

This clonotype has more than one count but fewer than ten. The CDR3, as DNA: TGTGCCAGCAGCTTATATACGGGGCCGAGTGAAAATGAGCAGTTCTTC. Amino acid sequence: CASSLYTGPSENEQFF. The chain carries TRBV7-9 and TRBJ2-1; the D gene could be TRBD1 or TRBD2 (5 bases each). Trimming shortened V by 2 bases and J by 7 bases, and 18 bases separated the two germline ends. CDR3 length: 16 amino acids. Germline loops: CDR1 SEHNR, CDR2 FQNEAQ (reference sequence).

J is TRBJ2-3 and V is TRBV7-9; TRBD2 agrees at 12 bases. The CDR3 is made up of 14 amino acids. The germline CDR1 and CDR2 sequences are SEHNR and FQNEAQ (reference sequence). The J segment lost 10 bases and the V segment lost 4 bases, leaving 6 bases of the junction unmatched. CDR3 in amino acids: CASSSGTSGLAQYF. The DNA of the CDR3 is TGTGCCAGCAGCTCCGGGACTAGCGGGCTAGCGCAGTATTTT.

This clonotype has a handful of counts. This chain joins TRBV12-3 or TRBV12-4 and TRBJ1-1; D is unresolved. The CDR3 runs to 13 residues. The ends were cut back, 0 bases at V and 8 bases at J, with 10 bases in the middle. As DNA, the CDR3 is TGTGCCAGCAGTTTAGCGGGTGGCATGGAAGCTTTCTTT. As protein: CASSLAGGMEAFF.